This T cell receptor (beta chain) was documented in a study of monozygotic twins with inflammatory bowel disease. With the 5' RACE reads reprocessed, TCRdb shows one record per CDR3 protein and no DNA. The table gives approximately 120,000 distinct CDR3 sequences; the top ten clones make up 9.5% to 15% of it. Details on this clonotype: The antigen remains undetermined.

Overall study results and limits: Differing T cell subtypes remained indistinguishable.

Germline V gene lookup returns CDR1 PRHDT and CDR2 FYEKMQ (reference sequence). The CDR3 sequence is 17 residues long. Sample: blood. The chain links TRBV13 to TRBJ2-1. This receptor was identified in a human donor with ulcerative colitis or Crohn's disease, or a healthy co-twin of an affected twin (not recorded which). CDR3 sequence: CASSSLTYPSSYNEQFF. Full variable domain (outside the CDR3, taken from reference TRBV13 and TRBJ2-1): AAGVIQSPRHLIKEKRETATLKCYPIPRHDTVYWYQQGPGQDPQFLISFYEKMQSDKGSIPDRFSAQQFSDYHSELNMSSLELGDSALYFCASSSLTYPSSYNEQFFGPGTRLTVL.